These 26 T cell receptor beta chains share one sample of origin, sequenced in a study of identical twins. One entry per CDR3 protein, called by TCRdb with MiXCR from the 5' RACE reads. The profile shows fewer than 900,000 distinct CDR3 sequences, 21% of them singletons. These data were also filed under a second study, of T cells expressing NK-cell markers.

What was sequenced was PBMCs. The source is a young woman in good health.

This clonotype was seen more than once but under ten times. CDR3: CASTPTGGSGNQPQHF. CDR3 bases: TGTGCCAGCACTCCGACAGGGGGATCAGGCAATCAGCCCCAGCATTTT. The chain uses TRBV12-3 or TRBV12-4 and TRBJ1-5; 9 bases agree with TRBD1. There are 16 residues in the CDR3. Trimming took 7 bases from V and 2 from J; bases not matched to a gene: 9.

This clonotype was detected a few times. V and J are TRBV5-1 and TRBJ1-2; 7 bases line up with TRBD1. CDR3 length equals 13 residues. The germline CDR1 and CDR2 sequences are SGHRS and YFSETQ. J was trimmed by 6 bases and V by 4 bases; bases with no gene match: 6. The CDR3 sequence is CASSTRQGDGYTF. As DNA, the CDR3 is TGCGCCAGCAGCACTCGACAGGGTGATGGCTACACCTTC. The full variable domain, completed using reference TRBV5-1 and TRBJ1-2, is KAGVTQTPRYLIKTRGQQVTLSCSPISGHRSVSWYQQTPGQGLQFLFEYFSETQRNKGNFPGRFSGRQFSNSRSEMNVSTLELGDSALYLCASSTRQGDGYTFGSGTRLTVV.

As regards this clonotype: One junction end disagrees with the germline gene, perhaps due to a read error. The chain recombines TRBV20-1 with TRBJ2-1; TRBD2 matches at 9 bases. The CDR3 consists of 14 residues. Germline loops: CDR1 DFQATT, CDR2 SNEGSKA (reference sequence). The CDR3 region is CSARGLAGEGEQFF. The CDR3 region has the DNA TGCAGTGCAAGAGGCTTAGCGGGAGAGGGTGAGCAGTTCTTC.

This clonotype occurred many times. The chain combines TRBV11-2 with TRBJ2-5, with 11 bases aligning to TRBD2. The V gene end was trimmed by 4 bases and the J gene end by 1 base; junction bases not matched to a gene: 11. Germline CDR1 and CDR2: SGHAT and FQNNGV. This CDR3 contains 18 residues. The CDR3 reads CASSSIGTSGILQETQYF. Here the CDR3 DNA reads TGTGCCAGCAGCTCGATAGGGACTAGCGGAATCCTCCAAGAGACCCAGTACTTC.

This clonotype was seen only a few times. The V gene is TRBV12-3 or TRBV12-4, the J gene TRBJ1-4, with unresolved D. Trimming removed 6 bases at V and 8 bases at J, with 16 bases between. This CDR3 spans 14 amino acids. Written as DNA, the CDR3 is TGTGCCAGCAGCAACAGTGTTAGGAGGGAAAAACTGTTTTTT. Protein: CASSNSVRREKLFF.

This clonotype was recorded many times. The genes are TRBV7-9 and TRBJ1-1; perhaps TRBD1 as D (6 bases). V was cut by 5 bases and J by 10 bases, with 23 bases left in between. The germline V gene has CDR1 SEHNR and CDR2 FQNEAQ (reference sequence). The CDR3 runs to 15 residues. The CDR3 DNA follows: TGTGCCAGCAGCCCCCCCGGGGGCTCCCAGTCGATAGCTTTCTTT. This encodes CASSPPGGSQSIAFF.

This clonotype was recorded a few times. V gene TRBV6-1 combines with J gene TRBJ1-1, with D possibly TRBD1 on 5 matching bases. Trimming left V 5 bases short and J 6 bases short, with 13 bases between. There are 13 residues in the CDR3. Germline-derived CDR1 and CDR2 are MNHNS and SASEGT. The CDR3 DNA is TGTGCCAGCAGTCAGGGTATAGGGTCTGAAGCTTTCTTT. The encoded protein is CASSQGIGSEAFF.

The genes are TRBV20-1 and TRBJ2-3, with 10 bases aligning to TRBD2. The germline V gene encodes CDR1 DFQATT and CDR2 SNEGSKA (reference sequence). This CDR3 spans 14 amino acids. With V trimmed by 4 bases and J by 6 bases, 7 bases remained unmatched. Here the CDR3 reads CSAIRLAGSDTQYF. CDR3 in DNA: TGCAGTGCTATCAGACTAGCGGGTTCCGATACGCAGTATTTT.

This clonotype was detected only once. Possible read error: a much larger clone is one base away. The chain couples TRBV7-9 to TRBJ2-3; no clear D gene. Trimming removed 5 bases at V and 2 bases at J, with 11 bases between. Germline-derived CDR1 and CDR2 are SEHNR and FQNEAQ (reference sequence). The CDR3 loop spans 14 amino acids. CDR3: CASSGVGATDTQYF. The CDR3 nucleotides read TGTGCCAGCAGCGGGGTCGGAGCCACAGATACGCAGTATTTT.

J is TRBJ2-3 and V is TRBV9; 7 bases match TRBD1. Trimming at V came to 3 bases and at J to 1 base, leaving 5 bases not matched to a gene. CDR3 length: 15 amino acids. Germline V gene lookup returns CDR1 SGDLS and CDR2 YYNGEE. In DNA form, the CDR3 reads TGTGCCAGCAGCGAAGGGGGCGCGGGCACAGATACGCAGTATTTT. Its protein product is CASSEGGAGTDTQYF.

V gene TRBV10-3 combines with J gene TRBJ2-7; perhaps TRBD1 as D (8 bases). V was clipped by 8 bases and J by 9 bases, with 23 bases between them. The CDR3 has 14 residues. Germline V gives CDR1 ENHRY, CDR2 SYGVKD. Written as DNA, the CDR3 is TGTGCCATCCAAGCGGGACAGGCACGGGGTGTGCAGTACTTC. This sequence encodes CAIQAGQARGVQYF.

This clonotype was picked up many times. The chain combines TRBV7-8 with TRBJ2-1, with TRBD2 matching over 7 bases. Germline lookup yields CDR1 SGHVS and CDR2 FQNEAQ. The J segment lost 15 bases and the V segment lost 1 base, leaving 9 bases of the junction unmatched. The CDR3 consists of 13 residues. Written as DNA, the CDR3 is TGTGCCAGCAGCTTAGTAGTAGCGGGCCATCCGTTCTTC. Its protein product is CASSLVVAGHPFF.

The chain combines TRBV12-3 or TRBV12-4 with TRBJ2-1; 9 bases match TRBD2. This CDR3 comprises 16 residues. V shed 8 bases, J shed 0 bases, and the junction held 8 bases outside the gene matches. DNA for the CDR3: TGTGCCAGCCGGCGGGAGGGGCGGAGCTCCTACAATGAGCAGTTCTTC. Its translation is CASRREGRSSYNEQFF.

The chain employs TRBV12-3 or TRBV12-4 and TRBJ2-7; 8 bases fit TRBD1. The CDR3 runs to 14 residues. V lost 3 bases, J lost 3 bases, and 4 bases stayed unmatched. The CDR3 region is CASSFHGQGYEQYF. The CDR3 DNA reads TGTGCCAGCAGTTTCCATGGACAGGGCTACGAGCAGTACTTC.

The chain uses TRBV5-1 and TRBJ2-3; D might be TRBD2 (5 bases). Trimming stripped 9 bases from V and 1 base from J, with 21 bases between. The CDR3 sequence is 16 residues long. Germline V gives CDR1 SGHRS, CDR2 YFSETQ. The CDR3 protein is CATGSGDNAGTDTQYF. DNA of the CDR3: TGCGCCACGGGATCCGGAGACAATGCGGGCACAGATACGCAGTATTTT.

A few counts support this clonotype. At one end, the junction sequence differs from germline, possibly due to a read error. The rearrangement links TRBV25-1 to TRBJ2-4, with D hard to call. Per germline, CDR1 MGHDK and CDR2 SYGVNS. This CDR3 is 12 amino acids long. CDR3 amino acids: CASSDGIRRVCF. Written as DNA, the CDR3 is TGTGCCAGCAGTGACGGAATCAGACGGGTGTGCTTC.

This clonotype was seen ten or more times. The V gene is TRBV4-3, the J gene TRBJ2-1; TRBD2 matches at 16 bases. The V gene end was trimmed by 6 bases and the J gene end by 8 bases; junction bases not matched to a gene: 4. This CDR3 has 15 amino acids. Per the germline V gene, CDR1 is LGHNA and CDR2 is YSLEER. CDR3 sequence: CASRGLAGGPDEQFF. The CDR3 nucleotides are TGCGCCAGCAGGGGACTAGCGGGAGGGCCCGATGAGCAGTTCTTC.

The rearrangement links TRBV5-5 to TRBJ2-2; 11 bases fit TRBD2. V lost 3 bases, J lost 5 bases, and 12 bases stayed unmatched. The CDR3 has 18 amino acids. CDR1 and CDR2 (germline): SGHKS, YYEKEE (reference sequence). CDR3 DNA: TGTGCCAGCAGCTCCGGGCCTAGCGGGAGGAGCGGGACCGGGGAGCTGTTTTTT. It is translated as CASSSGPSGRSGTGELFF.

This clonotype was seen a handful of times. The CDR3 region has the DNA TGTGCCAGCAGGGGACAGCGCGGATTCGAGCAGTACTTC. This translates into CASRGQRGFEQYF. This chain joins TRBV12-3 or TRBV12-4 and TRBJ2-7; TRBD1 matches 7 bases. V trimming: 6 bases; J trimming: 6 bases; junction bases outside the gene matches: 8. This CDR3 comprises 13 residues.

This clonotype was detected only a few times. The CDR3 region is CASSLARTGGDTQYF. The CDR3 bases are TGTGCCAGCAGCTTAGCCCGGACAGGGGGAGATACGCAGTATTTT. This chain joins TRBV7-8 and TRBJ2-3; 10 bases agree with TRBD1. With V trimmed by 0 bases and J by 5 bases, 2 bases remained unmatched. The CDR3 length is 15 residues. Per germline, CDR1 SGHVS and CDR2 FQNEAQ.

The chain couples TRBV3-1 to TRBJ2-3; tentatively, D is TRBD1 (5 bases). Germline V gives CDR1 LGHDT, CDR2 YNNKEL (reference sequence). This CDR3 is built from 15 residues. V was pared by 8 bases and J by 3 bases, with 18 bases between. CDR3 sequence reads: CASCRVDTRTDTQYF. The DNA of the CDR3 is TGTGCCAGCTGCCGAGTGGACACGAGGACAGATACGCAGTATTTT.

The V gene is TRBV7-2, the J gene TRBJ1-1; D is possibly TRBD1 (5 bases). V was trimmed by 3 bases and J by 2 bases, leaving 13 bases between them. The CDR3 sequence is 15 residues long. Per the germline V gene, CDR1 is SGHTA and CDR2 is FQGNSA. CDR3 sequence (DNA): TGTGCCAGCAGCTTCACCGGGACGGCAAACACTGAAGCTTTCTTT. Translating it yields CASSFTGTANTEAFF. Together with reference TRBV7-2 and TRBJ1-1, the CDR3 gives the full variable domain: GAGVSQSPSNKVTEKGKDVELRCDPISGHTALYWYRQSLGQGLEFLIYFQGNSAPDKSGLPSDRFSAERTGGSVSTLTIQRTQQEDSAVYLCASSFTGTANTEAFFGQGTRLTVV.

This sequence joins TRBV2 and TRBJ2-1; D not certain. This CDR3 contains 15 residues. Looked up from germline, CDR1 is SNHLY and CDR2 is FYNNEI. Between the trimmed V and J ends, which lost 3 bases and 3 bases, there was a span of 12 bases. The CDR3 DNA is TGTGCCAGCAGTGATCCGAGCACCATCTACAATGAGCAGTTCTTC. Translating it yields CASSDPSTIYNEQFF. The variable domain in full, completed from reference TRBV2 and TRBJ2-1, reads EPEVTQTPSHQVTQMGQEVILRCVPISNHLYFYWYRQILGQKVEFLVSFYNNEISEKSEIFDDQFSVERPDGSNFTLKIRSTKLEDSAMYFCASSDPSTIYNEQFFGPGTRLTVL.

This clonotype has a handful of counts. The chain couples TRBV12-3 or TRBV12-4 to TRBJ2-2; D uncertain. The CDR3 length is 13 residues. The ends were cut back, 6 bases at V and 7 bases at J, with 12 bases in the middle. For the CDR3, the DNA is TGTGCCAGCAGCCCTGGGGTAGTCGGGGAGCTGTTTTTT. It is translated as CASSPGVVGELFF.

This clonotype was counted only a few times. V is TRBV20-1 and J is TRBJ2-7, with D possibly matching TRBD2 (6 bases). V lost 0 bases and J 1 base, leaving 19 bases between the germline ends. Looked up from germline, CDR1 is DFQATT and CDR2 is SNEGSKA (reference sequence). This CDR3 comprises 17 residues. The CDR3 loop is CSARDPASDGPSYEQYF. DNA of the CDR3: TGCAGTGCTAGAGATCCCGCTAGCGACGGACCTTCCTACGAGCAGTACTTC.

The chain's CDR3 is CASSLSGRAVFMQYF. CDR3 sequence (DNA): TGTGCCAGCAGCCTTAGCGGGAGGGCCGTTTTCATGCAGTATTTT. The chain is built from TRBV7-9 and TRBJ2-3, with TRBD2 matching over 11 bases. CDR1 SEHNR and CDR2 FQNEAQ come from the germline V gene (reference sequence). V was clipped by 5 bases and J by 11 bases; unmatched bases: 12. This CDR3 is built from 15 residues. Combining the CDR3 with reference TRBV7-9 and TRBJ2-3 gives the whole variable domain DTGVSQNPRHKITKRGQNVTFRCDPISEHNRLYWYRQTLGQGPEFLTYFQNEAQLEKSRLLSDRFSAERPKGSFSTLEIQRTEQGDSAMYLCASSLSGRAVFMQYFGPGTRLTVL.